This TCR beta chain was observed in a study of graft-versus-host responses after intestinal transplantation. About the study: Anti-thymocyte globulin was used for induction in all recipients, who then took tacrolimus and steroids for roughly three years.

A remark on this clone: Its cognate antigen is unknown.

General study points: The highest levels of circulating GvH clones went along with early declines in HvG clones after transplant. Some GvH clones were seen earlier in gut or blood, suggesting intestinal origin.

Measured with immunoSEQ multiplex PCR; TCRdb has only the in-frame clones, and not every one. The sample includes tens of thousands of clones, roughly 92% of them seen just once. This CDR3 region has 15 residues. The receptor was derived from a human donor who received an intestinal transplant. The chain joins TRBV21-1 to TRBJ2-5; the table's D call TRBD1 went unverified against the DNA. The J call is uncertain, as TRBJ2-7 better fits the DNA end. TRBV21-1 corresponds to a pseudogene. Sequenced here: unstimulated CD4+ T cells sorted from spleen or lymph node cells, sampled before intestinal transplant. The CDR3 loop reads CASSRRQGKCYEQYF. CDR3 in DNA: TGTGCCAGCAGCCGACGACAGGGGAAGTGTTACGAGCAGTACTTC.